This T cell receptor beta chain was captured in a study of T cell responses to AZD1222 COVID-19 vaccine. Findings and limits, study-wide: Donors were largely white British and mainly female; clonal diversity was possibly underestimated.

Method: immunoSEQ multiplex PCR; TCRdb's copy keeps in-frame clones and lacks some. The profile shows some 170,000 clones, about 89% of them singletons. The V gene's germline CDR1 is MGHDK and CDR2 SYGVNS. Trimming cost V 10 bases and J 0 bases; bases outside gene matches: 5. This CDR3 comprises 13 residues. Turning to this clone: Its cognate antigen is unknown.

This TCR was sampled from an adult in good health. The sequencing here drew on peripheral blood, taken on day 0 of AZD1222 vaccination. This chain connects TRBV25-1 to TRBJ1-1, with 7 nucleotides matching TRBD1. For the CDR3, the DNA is TGTGCCACACGACAGGGAATGAACACTGAAGCTTTCTTT. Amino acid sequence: CATRQGMNTEAFF. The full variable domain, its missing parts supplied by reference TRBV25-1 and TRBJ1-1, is EADIYQTPRYLVIGTGKKITLECSQTMGHDKMYWYQQDPGMELHLIHYSYGVNSTEKGDLSSESTVSRIRTEHFPLTLESARPSHTSQYLCATRQGMNTEAFFGQGTRLTVV.